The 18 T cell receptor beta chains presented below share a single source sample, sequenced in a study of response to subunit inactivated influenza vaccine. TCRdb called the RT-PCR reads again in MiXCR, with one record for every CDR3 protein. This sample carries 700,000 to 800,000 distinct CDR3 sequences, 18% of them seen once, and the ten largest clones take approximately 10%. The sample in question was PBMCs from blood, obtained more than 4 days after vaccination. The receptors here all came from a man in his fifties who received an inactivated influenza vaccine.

CDR3 sequence (DNA): TGCGCCAGCAGCCAGTACCAGGGTGCCGGGGAGCTGTTTTTT. It codes for CASSQYQGAGELFF. The chain joins TRBV4-3 to TRBJ2-2, with a possible D match to TRBD1 (5 bases). CDR1 and CDR2 from the germline V gene are LGHNA and YSLEER. Trimming pared 3 bases from V and 6 bases from J, leaving 11 bases between. This CDR3 is 14 amino acids long.

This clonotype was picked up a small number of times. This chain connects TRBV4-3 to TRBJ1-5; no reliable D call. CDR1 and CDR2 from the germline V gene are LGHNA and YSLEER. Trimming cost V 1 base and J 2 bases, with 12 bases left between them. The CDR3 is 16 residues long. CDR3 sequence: CASSQVGGNGNQPQHF. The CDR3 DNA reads TGCGCCAGCAGCCAAGTGGGAGGGAATGGCAATCAGCCCCAGCATTTT.

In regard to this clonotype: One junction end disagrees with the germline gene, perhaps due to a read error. DNA of the CDR3: TGTGCCAGCAGGCAAGCCGAGGAGCAGTACTTC. Residues: CASRQAEEQYF. This sequence joins TRBV3-1 and TRBJ2-7; D remains ambiguous. Germline values: CDR1 LGHDT, CDR2 YNNKEL (reference sequence). The length of the CDR3 is 11 residues.

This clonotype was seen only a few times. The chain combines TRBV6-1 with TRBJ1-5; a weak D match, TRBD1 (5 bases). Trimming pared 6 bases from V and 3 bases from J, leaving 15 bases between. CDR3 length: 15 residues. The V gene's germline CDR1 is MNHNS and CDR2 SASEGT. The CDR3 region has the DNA TGTGCCAGCAGGAAGGCAGGGAGGGACAATCAGCCCCAGCATTTT. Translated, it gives CASRKAGRDNQPQHF.

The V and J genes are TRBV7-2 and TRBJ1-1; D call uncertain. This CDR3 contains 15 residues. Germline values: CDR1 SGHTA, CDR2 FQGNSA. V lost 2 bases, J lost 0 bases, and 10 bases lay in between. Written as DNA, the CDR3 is TGTGCCAGCAGCTTATATTACGGGATGAACACTGAAGCTTTCTTT. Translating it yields CASSLYYGMNTEAFF. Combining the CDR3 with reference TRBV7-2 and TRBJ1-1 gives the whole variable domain GAGVSQSPSNKVTEKGKDVELRCDPISGHTALYWYRQSLGQGLEFLIYFQGNSAPDKSGLPSDRFSAERTGGSVSTLTIQRTQQEDSAVYLCASSLYYGMNTEAFFGQGTRLTVV.

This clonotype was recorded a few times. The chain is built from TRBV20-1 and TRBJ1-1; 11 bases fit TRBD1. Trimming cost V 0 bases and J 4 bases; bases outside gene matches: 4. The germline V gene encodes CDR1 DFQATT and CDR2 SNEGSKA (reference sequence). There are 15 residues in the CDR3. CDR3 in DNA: TGCAGTGCTAGAGACGGGACAGGGGGAGGCACTGAAGCTTTCTTT. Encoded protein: CSARDGTGGGTEAFF.

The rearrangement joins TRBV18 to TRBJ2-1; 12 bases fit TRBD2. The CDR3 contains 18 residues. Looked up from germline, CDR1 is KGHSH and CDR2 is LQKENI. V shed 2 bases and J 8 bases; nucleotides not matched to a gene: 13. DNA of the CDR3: TGTGCCAGCTCACCATTCGGGACTAGCGGGTATACTTCGGATGAGCAGTTCTTC. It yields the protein CASSPFGTSGYTSDEQFF.

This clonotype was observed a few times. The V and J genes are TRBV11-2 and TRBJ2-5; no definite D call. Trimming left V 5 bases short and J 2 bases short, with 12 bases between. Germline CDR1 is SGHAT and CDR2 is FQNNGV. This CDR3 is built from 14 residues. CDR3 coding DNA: TGTGCCAGCAGCCCCCGGGTAGCTCAAGAGACCCAGTACTTC. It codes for CASSPRVAQETQYF.

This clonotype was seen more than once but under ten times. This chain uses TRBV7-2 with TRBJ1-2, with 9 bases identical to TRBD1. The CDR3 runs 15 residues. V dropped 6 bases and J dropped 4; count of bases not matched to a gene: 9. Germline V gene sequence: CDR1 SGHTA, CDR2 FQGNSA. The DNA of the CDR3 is TGTGCCAGCAGTCGGACAGGGGATCCGACCTATGGCTACACCTTC. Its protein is CASSRTGDPTYGYTF. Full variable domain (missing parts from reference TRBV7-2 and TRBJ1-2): GAGVSQSPSNKVTEKGKDVELRCDPISGHTALYWYRQSLGQGLEFLIYFQGNSAPDKSGLPSDRFSAERTGGSVSTLTIQRTQQEDSAVYLCASSRTGDPTYGYTFGSGTRLTVV.

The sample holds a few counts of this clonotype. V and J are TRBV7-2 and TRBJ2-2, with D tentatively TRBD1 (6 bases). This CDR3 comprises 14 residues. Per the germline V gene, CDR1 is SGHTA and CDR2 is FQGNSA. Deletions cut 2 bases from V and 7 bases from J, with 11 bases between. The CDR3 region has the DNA TGTGCCAGCAGCTTATTACAGGGTGGCGGGGAGCTGTTTTTT. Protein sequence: CASSLLQGGGELFF.

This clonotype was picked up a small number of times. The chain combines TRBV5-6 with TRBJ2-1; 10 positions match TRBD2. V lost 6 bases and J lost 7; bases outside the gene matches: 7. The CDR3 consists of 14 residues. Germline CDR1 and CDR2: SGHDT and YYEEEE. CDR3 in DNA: TGTGCCAGCAAACCTAGCGGGAGTGGAAATGAGCAGTTCTTC. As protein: CASKPSGSGNEQFF. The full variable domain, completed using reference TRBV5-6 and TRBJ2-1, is DAGVTQSPTHLIKTRGQQVTLRCSPKSGHDTVSWYQQALGQGPQFIFQYYEEEERQRGNFPDRFSGHQFPNYSSELNVNALLLGDSALYLCASKPSGSGNEQFFGPGTRLTVL.

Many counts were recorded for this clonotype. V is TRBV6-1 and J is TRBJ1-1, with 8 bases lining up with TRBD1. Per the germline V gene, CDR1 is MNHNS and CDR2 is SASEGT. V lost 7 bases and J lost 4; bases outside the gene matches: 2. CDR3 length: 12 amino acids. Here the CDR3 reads CASIQGATEAFF. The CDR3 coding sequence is TGTGCCAGCATCCAGGGGGCCACTGAAGCTTTCTTT.

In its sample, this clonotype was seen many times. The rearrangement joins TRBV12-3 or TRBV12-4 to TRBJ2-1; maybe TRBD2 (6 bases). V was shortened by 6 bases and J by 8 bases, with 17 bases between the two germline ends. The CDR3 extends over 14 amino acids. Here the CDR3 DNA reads TGTGCCAGCAGGACCGGGACTTCTTTAGATGAGCAGTTCTTC. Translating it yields CASRTGTSLDEQFF.

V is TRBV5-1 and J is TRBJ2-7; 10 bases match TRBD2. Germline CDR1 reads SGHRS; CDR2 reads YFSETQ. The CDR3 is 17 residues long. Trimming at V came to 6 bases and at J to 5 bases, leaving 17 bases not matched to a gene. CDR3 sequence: CASTSGSLAGVSHEQYF. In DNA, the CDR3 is TGCGCCAGCACCTCGGGGAGCCTAGCGGGAGTTTCCCACGAGCAGTACTTC.

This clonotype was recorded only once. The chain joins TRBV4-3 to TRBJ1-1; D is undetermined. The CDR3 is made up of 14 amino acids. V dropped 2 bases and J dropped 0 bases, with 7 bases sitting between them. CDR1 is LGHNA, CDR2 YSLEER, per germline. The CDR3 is CASSQLGMNTEAFF. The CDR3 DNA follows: TGCGCCAGCAGCCAATTGGGCATGAACACTGAAGCTTTCTTT.

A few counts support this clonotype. The CDR3 DNA reads TGTGCCAGCAATATAGCGGGGAGCTCCTACGAGCAGTACTTC. This sequence encodes CASNIAGSSYEQYF. V is TRBV4-2 and J is TRBJ2-7; TRBD2 aligns across 8 bases. Germline-derived CDR1 and CDR2 are LGHNA and YNFKEQ. With V trimmed by 7 bases and J by 0 bases, 5 bases remained unmatched. CDR3 length equals 14 residues.

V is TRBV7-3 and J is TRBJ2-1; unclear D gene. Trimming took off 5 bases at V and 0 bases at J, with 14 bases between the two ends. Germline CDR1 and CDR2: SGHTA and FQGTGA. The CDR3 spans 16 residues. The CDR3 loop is CASSPTATSSYNEQFF. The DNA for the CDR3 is TGTGCCAGCAGCCCCACTGCCACCAGCTCCTACAATGAGCAGTTCTTC. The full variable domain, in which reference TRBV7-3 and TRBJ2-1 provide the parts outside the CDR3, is GAGVSQTPSNKVTEKGKYVELRCDPISGHTALYWYRQSLGQGPEFLIYFQGTGAADDSGLPNDRFFAVRPEGSVSTLKIQRTERGDSAVYLCASSPTATSSYNEQFFGPGTRLTVL.

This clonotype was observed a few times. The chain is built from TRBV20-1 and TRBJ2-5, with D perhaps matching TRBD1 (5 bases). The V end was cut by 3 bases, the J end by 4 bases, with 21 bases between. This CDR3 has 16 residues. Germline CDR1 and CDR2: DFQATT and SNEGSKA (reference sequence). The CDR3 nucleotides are TGCAGTGCTAGTCTTGTAAGGGGCCCGGCCCGAGAGACCCAGTACTTC. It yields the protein CSASLVRGPARETQYF.